The entry below describes one TCR beta chain. The table lists this clonotype with many counts. No cognate antigen has been identified for it. No per-base quality is available; no much larger clone lies one base away. The time point label corresponds to: patch test 1, 2 weeks after DPC sensitization. Taken with the paper, the label for treatment or condition translates to: therapeutic diphenylcyclopropenone sensitization with weekly scalp DPC. At every patch-test visit, the blood draw took place before the patch test was put on. Patients were eligible if aged 18 to 70, diagnosed with alopecia and judged suitable for DPC therapy, and pregnant patients were excluded. Total RNA was extracted from unfractionated whole blood collected in Tempus Blood RNA tubes. Library preparation was by RACE. For sequencing, a NextSeq 500 was employed. During library preparation, unique molecular identifiers were attached to individual cDNA molecules so that TCRs could be counted quantitatively and reproducibly. From each blood RNA sample, both TCR alpha and TCR beta chains were sequenced. In the paper's pipeline: A median of about 87,000 TCRs per sample was observed, with a range of about 20,000 to 750,000. V, J and CDR3 annotation of the TCR reads was performed with the Decombinator software suite. To make PS versus PT1 abundance plots, every sample was subsampled to the same number of TCRs (28,000). TCRs were defined as expanded if absent before sensitization and observed at least eight times at the 2-week time point. TCRdb redid the processing of the public reads, applying fastp at Q25 and MiXCR, and retained in-frame beta chains. CDR3 protein sequences are deduplicated, and each keeps its most common genes and DNA. Here the V and J calls rest on TCRdb's processing, not on the authors' analysis. Within this sample are around 300,000 distinct CDR3 sequences, with around 6.9% of them counted one time only. The top ten hold about 8% of the sample.

The data originate from a study of human T cells and chemical hapten exposure (dated by TCRdb to the early 2020s). For the study in its entirety: For sensitization, 2% DPC in acetone was applied to an approximately 2 cm by approximately 2 cm area of upper inner arm skin. Throughout the approximately 22-week study period, patients were also given weekly therapeutic DPC doses on the scalp. Patch testing was performed on the upper back with Finn chambers containing 0.01% DPC, and the patch tests were scored after 6 days according to International Contact Dermatitis Research Group standards. Alopecia areata with under or over 50% scalp involvement, alopecia totalis and alopecia universalis were represented in the patient cohort, which was mostly female. The libraries were sequenced as a pool, and the TCR yield per sample differed mostly because of small variations in library volumes within the pool. The study tracked peripheral blood TCR repertoire changes in vivo during primary and secondary sensitization to the hapten diphenylcyclopropenone (DPC) in alopecia patients. Patient blood was sampled pre-sensitization (week 0) and at 2, 6 and about 24 weeks after DPC sensitization. Approximately 30 alopecia patients provided blood for TCR sequencing at one to four time points (pre-sensitization, 2, 6 and 24 weeks). Overall results and qualifications from the work: The number of TCRs above 1 in 1000 frequency did not change with DPC sensitization; there was no evidence of global repertoire structure alterations. Because all patients had alopecia, a presumed autoimmune disease, the immune response of the patients might differ from that of healthy individuals. The number of PT1 expanded TCRs positively correlated with patch test score, significant at thresholds 8, 16 and 32 but not 4. After repeated subsampling, changes were observed in the strength of the expansion versus patch-test correlation and in the threshold at which the correlation became significant. Compared with pre-sensitization or healthy control sets, expanded TCRs formed significantly more large CDR3 similarity clusters, which is consistent with antigen-driven responses.

V and J are trimmed by 4 bases and 0 bases, and the gene matches miss 7 bases of the junction. The CDR3 starts with the cysteine, ends with the phenylalanine, and has 17 residues. Only the CDR3 portion is preserved as DNA: 51 bases, with reading frame beginning at the first base. Here the chain combines TRBV12-3 or TRBV12-4 and TRBJ2-4, with 9 bases in between that match TRBD1. This receptor was taken from a woman aged 18-29 years with alopecia areata. Some clones in this sample may be carry-over from other donors' samples. This specimen consisted of whole blood, obtained in connection with sensitization to the hapten diphenylcyclopropenone (DPC). The bases are TGTGCCAGCAGTTCGCCGGGACAGGGACTAGCCAAAAACATTCAGTACTTC. Protein translation: CASSSPGQGLAKNIQYF.